One TCR beta chain is described in this entry. The data stem from a study of cytomegalovirus exposure and HLA in healthy donors. This CDR3 has 11 residues. Germline CDR1 and CDR2: MDHEN and SYDVKM. V lost 8 bases, J lost 5 bases, and 2 bases stayed unmatched. The PCR had 60 Vbeta and 13 Jbeta primers. The repertoire was sequenced with immunoSEQ multiplex PCR; TCRdb's copy has only in-frame clones and lacks some. The sample records 100,000 to 150,000 clones, roughly four fifths being singletons. The chain recombines TRBV28 with TRBJ1-2; 7 nucleotides line up with TRBD1. Specimen: PBMCs. This sequence originates from a man in his forties or fifties in good health and CMV-seronegative. In nucleotides, the CDR3 is TGTGCCAGCCGGGACAGATATGGCTACACCTTC. Residues: CASRDRYGYTF.